This entry lists 21 T cell receptor beta chains sequenced from one sample in a study of siplizumab effects on memory and regulatory T cells. TCRdb's table, derived via immunoSEQ multiplex PCR, lists solely in-frame clones and lacks some. The data contain 70,000 to 90,000 clones, approximately 90% of them seen just once; the ten biggest clones take up 15%. The sample was CD4+ T cells sorted from blood. Receptor source: a human donor in good health.

This sequence joins TRBV7-9 and TRBJ2-1, with D possibly called TRBD1 or TRBD2 (5 bases each). The CDR3 consists of 13 residues. CDR1 is SEHNR and CDR2 is FQNEAQ in the germline V gene (reference sequence). V was trimmed by 5 bases and J by 10 bases, leaving 15 bases between them. This chain's CDR3 is CASSERGEQEQFF. Written as DNA, the CDR3 is TGTGCCAGCAGCGAGAGGGGAGAACAGGAGCAGTTCTTC.

This chain uses TRBV6-5 with TRBJ2-1, with 11 bases aligning to TRBD2. V gave up 5 bases and J gave up 6 bases; unmatched junction bases: 6. The germline V gene has CDR1 MNHEY and CDR2 SVGAGI. The CDR3 is 15 residues long. The DNA of the CDR3 is TGTGCCAGCAGTCTGGGACTAGCGGTGTTCAATGAGCAGTTCTTC. This codes for CASSLGLAVFNEQFF.

This clone appeared a few times. The chain is built from TRBV6-1 and TRBJ1-5; TRBD1 matches 8 bases. Per the germline V gene, CDR1 is MNHNS and CDR2 is SASEGT. Unmatched junction bases numbered 7, after V lost 2 bases and J lost 7 bases. The CDR3 is 15 amino acids. The CDR3 region is CASSERDRRRQPQHF. In nucleotides, the CDR3 is TGTGCCAGCAGTGAACGGGACAGGAGAAGACAGCCCCAGCATTTT.

This rearrangement joins TRBV7-2 to TRBJ2-3; D ambiguous. CDR1 and CDR2 (germline): SGHTA, FQGNSA. Between the trimmed V and J ends, which lost 5 bases and 7 bases, there was a span of 7 bases. CDR3 size: 11 residues. This CDR3 reads CASSLQNTQYF. The CDR3, as DNA: TGTGCCAGCAGCCTACAGAATACGCAGTATTTT.

This clone was seen a single time. The rearrangement uses TRBV14 and TRBJ1-2, with TRBD1 matching 8 bases. J gave up 8 bases and V 0 bases, and 5 bases lay outside the gene matches. Germline V gene lookup returns CDR1 SGHDN and CDR2 FVKESK. The CDR3 is 14 residues long. The CDR3 bases are TGTGCCAGCAGCCAAGAAGGCAGGGGGCTCGGCTACACCTTC. It encodes CASSQEGRGLGYTF.

This chain links TRBV6-5 with TRBJ1-2, with D unresolved. Germline V gene data show CDR1 as MNHEY and CDR2 as SVGAGI. V was cut by 0 bases and J by 2 bases, with 10 bases left in between. This CDR3 is 15 amino acids long. The CDR3 loop is CASSYSPGANYGYTF. The CDR3 DNA reads as TGTGCCAGCAGTTACTCTCCGGGAGCGAACTATGGCTACACCTTC.

This chain connects TRBV4-1 to TRBJ2-1; D is undetermined. V lost 1 base and J 4 bases, leaving 8 bases between the germline ends. The CDR3 runs 14 residues. Germline CDR1 is MGHRA and CDR2 is YSYEKL. Here the CDR3 reads CASSQGLPYNEQFF. Written as DNA, the CDR3 is TGCGCCAGCAGCCAAGGGCTGCCTTACAATGAGCAGTTCTTC.

The V gene is TRBV19, the J gene TRBJ2-7, with 14 bases fitting TRBD2. The length of the CDR3 is 19 residues. Losses at the gene ends were 3 bases for V and 2 bases for J; bases not matched to a gene: 12. The germline CDR1 and CDR2 sequences are LNHDA and SQIVND (reference sequence). The DNA of the CDR3 is TGTGCCAGTAGTATTTATCTGGGACTAGCGGGAGAAGCCACCTACGAGCAGTACTTC. This encodes CASSIYLGLAGEATYEQYF. Looking up the rest from reference TRBV19 and TRBJ2-7 gives the full variable domain: DGGITQSPKYLFRKEGQNVTLSCEQNLNHDAMYWYRQDPGQGLRLIYYSQIVNDFQKGDIAEGYSVSREKKESFPLTVTSAQKNPTAFYLCASSIYLGLAGEATYEQYFGPGTRLTVT.

This clone has a single count. Written as DNA, the CDR3 is TGTGCCATCAGTGAGATTGGGACTGACCAAGAGACCCAGTACTTC. Its protein product is CAISEIGTDQETQYF. This chain links TRBV10-3 with TRBJ2-5; D is perhaps TRBD2 (6 bases). V was pared by 2 bases and J by 0 bases, with 10 bases between. Germline V CDR1 and CDR2: ENHRY, SYGVKD. The CDR3 has 15 amino acids.

V gene TRBV5-1 combines with J gene TRBJ1-1; the match to TRBD1 covers 7 bases. The germline CDR1 and CDR2 sequences are SGHRS and YFSETQ. The CDR3 contains 15 residues. Trimming cost V 4 bases and J 7 bases; bases outside gene matches: 13. This chain's CDR3 is CASSTGTVGGFEAFF. The CDR3 DNA sequence: TGCGCCAGCAGCACAGGGACAGTGGGAGGTTTTGAAGCTTTCTTT.

This rearrangement joins TRBV7-2 to TRBJ2-5; D is possibly TRBD1 (6 bases). V lost 3 bases and J 5 bases, leaving 13 bases between the germline ends. This CDR3 is 14 amino acids long. Looked up from germline, CDR1 is SGHTA and CDR2 is FQGNSA. The CDR3 reads CASSLRGTGETQYF. The CDR3 DNA sequence: TGTGCCAGCAGCTTGAGGGGGACGGGGGAGACCCAGTACTTC.

V gene TRBV27 combines with J gene TRBJ2-7, with 8 bases matching TRBD2. Per germline, CDR1 MNHEY and CDR2 SMNVEV (reference sequence). The CDR3 is 14 amino acids. Germline trimming cut 3 bases from V and 5 bases from J; bases unmatched to any gene: 6. CDR3 sequence reads: CASSFGREEDEQYF. CDR3 sequence (DNA): TGTGCCAGCAGTTTCGGGCGGGAGGAGGACGAGCAGTACTTC.

The chain carries TRBV5-1 and TRBJ2-7, with 15 positions matching TRBD2. The CDR3 runs 16 residues. The trim removed 3 bases at V and 6 bases at J, leaving 7 bases unmatched. Germline loops: CDR1 SGHRS, CDR2 YFSETQ. The CDR3 DNA sequence: TGCGCCAGCAGCTACGGACTAGCGGGAGGGCCGATCGAGCAGTACTTC. Residues: CASSYGLAGGPIEQYF.

This clone was detected only once. CDR3 sequence: CASTERAGGVYEQYF. CDR3 nucleotide sequence: TGTGCCAGCACCGAACGTGCGGGAGGGGTCTACGAGCAGTACTTC. The rearrangement links TRBV6-6 to TRBJ2-7; TRBD2 agrees at 9 bases. The CDR3 sequence is 15 residues long. V dropped 7 bases and J dropped 3; count of bases not matched to a gene: 10. Germline-derived CDR1 and CDR2 are MNHNY and SVGAGI (reference sequence).

The CDR3 protein is CATSRDSARENEKLFF. The CDR3 region has the DNA TGTGCCACCAGCAGAGATTCGGCCAGGGAAAATGAAAAACTGTTTTTT. This rearrangement joins TRBV15 to TRBJ1-4, with D maybe TRBD1 (5 bases). Trimming removed 0 bases from V and 5 bases from J, with 13 bases in between. The CDR3 is 16 residues long. Germline V gives CDR1 LNHNV, CDR2 YYDKDF (reference sequence).

The chain joins TRBV5-6 to TRBJ1-5, with TRBD1 matching 9 bases. With V trimmed by 2 bases and J by 2 bases, 5 bases remained unmatched. The CDR3 is made up of 16 amino acids. The germline V gene has CDR1 SGHDT and CDR2 YYEEEE. Here the CDR3 DNA reads TGTGCCAGCAGCTTAGGGACAGGGTCCGGCAATCAGCCCCAGCATTTT. The encoded protein is CASSLGTGSGNQPQHF.

The sample holds one count of this clone. This chain joins TRBV7-2 and TRBJ2-7; D unresolved. The CDR3 runs to 11 residues. Trimming pared 1 base from V and 3 bases from J, leaving 1 base between. Germline lookup yields CDR1 SGHTA and CDR2 FQGNSA. The CDR3 DNA is TGTGCCAGCAGCTTAGTCTACGAGCAGTACTTC. This encodes CASSLVYEQYF.

V usage is TRBV5-1 and J usage is TRBJ2-2; tentatively, D is TRBD1 or TRBD2 (5 bases each). CDR3 length: 18 residues. V shed 3 bases and J shed 0 bases, with 18 bases lying between them. CDR1 SGHRS and CDR2 YFSETQ come from the germline V gene. The CDR3 nucleotides are TGCGCCAGCAGCTCCCAACCTGGGGGACCTTCGAACACCGGGGAGCTGTTTTTT. This codes for CASSSQPGGPSNTGELFF. Looking up the rest from reference TRBV5-1 and TRBJ2-2 gives the full variable domain: KAGVTQTPRYLIKTRGQQVTLSCSPISGHRSVSWYQQTPGQGLQFLFEYFSETQRNKGNFPGRFSGRQFSNSRSEMNVSTLELGDSALYLCASSSQPGGPSNTGELFFGEGSRLTVL.

The chain recombines TRBV2 with TRBJ2-2; D remains unclear. V was shortened by 6 bases and J by 4 bases, with 15 bases between the two germline ends. The CDR3 contains 15 residues. CDR1 is SNHLY, CDR2 FYNNEI, per germline. The CDR3 loop reads CASSGSIVATGELFF. DNA of the CDR3: TGTGCCAGCAGCGGAAGTATAGTAGCCACCGGGGAGCTGTTTTTT.

The V gene is TRBV28, the J gene TRBJ2-5, with 7 nucleotides matching TRBD2. This CDR3 is 14 amino acids long. Germline trimming cut 2 bases from V and 7 bases from J; bases unmatched to any gene: 7. Germline V gene lookup returns CDR1 MDHEN and CDR2 SYDVKM. The CDR3 region has the DNA TGTGCCAGCAGTTTACCCGGACTAGTTGGGACCCAGTACTTC. Translating it yields CASSLPGLVGTQYF.

This clone showed up just once. This chain uses TRBV6-1 with TRBJ2-3, with D perhaps being TRBD1 or TRBD2 (6 bases each). The length of the CDR3 is 16 residues. Germline loops: CDR1 MNHNS, CDR2 SASEGT. Trimming took 3 bases from V and 4 from J, leaving 17 bases between them. DNA of the CDR3: TGTGCCAGCAGTGACCGAGGGTGGGGGGCGCCAGATACGCAGTATTTT. It yields the protein CASSDRGWGAPDTQYF.